What follows are 26 T cell receptor beta chains derived from one specimen sequenced in a study of technical replicates of blood from a handful of donors. Method: immunoSEQ multiplex PCR; TCRdb's copy keeps in-frame clones and lacks some. The top ten clones hold 0.37% of a sample with 70,000 to 80,000 clones, roughly nine tenths of them seen once. The sequencing input was T cells isolated from PBMCs. The origin of the receptors is a human donor in good health. Some clones in this sample may be carry-over from other donors' samples.

This chain connects TRBV4-1 to TRBJ2-1; D might be TRBD2 (6 bases). Trimming removed 0 bases from V and 5 bases from J, with 20 bases in between. Per the germline V gene, CDR1 is MGHRA and CDR2 is YSYEKL. The CDR3 contains 18 residues. The CDR3 bases are TGCGCCAGCAGCCAAGATGTAGGGTTTCGGGGGAAGAACAATGAGCAGTTCTTC. Translated, it gives CASSQDVGFRGKNNEQFF.

This clone was observed once. This chain joins TRBV11-2 and TRBJ1-1; 7 bases are shared with TRBD1. The length of the CDR3 is 15 residues. Germline values: CDR1 SGHAT, CDR2 FQNNGV. J lost 3 bases, V lost 1 base, and 5 bases had no gene match. The CDR3 loop reads CASSLGSGGHTEAFF. CDR3 coding DNA: TGTGCCAGCAGCTTAGGGTCAGGGGGGCACACTGAAGCTTTCTTT.

The chain links TRBV6-6 to TRBJ1-5, with a weak D call TRBD1 (5 bases). The V and J ends lost 7 bases and 4 bases respectively, with 14 bases between them. CDR1 MNHNY and CDR2 SVGAGI come from the germline V gene (reference sequence). The CDR3 loop spans 14 amino acids. The CDR3 DNA reads as TGTGCCAGCACCCGACCCGACAGTAATCAGCCCCAGCATTTT. This sequence encodes CASTRPDSNQPQHF.

The genes are TRBV27 and TRBJ1-3; D perhaps matches TRBD1 (5 bases). Trimming shortened V by 1 base and J by 3 bases, and 13 bases separated the two germline ends. From germline, CDR1 is MNHEY and CDR2 SMNVEV (reference sequence). The CDR3 is 16 amino acids. This CDR3 reads CASSLWTPTDGNTIYF. The CDR3 DNA reads TGTGCCAGCAGTTTATGGACACCGACGGATGGAAACACCATATATTTT.

V usage is TRBV5-1 and J usage is TRBJ2-5; D call uncertain. The V and J ends lost 0 bases and 1 base respectively, with 4 bases between them. Looked up from germline, CDR1 is SGHRS and CDR2 is YFSETQ. The CDR3 runs 13 residues. CDR3 DNA: TGCGCCAGCAGCTTGGTCGTCCAAGAGACCCAGTACTTC. It translates to CASSLVVQETQYF.

The genes are TRBV4-1 and TRBJ1-1; D not certain. The length of the CDR3 is 13 residues. Between the trimmed V and J ends, which lost 0 bases and 5 bases, there was a span of 7 bases. Germline CDR1 reads MGHRA; CDR2 reads YSYEKL. The CDR3 nucleotides are TGCGCCAGCAGCCAAGAGACGGGGACTGAAGCTTTCTTT. It encodes CASSQETGTEAFF.

The chain uses TRBV7-6 and TRBJ2-1, with D perhaps matching TRBD2 (5 bases). The length of the CDR3 is 16 residues. Per the germline V gene, CDR1 is SGHVS and CDR2 is FNYEAQ. CDR3 region: CAVRSEGRGTYNEQFF. The CDR3, as DNA: TGTGCTGTGCGGTCGGAAGGACGGGGAACCTACAATGAGCAGTTCTTC. Based on the CDR3 plus reference TRBV7-6 and TRBJ2-1, the full variable domain is GAGVSQSPRYKVTKRGQDVALRCDPISGHVSLYWYRQALGQGPEFLTYFNYEAQQDKSGLPNDRFSAERPEGSISTLTIQRTEQRDSAMYRCAVRSEGRGTYNEQFFGPGTRLTVL.

V and J are TRBV5-6 and TRBJ2-2; the D gene is possibly TRBD1 (6 bases). The ends were cut back, 4 bases at V and 7 bases at J, with 8 bases in the middle. Germline V CDR1 and CDR2: SGHDT, YYEEEE. The CDR3 has 12 residues. The CDR3 DNA is TGTGCCAGCAGCCCAGGGGTCGGGGAGCTGTTTTTT. It translates to CASSPGVGELFF.

The V call is TRBV5-1, the J call TRBJ2-7; 7 bases map to TRBD2. Trimming took 2 bases from V and 4 from J; bases not matched to a gene: 9. The CDR3 totals 15 residues. Germline V lookup: CDR1 SGHRS, CDR2 YFSETQ. The CDR3 region has the DNA TGCGCCAGCAGCTTAAACGTGGGAGGGCCTTACGAGCAGTACTTC. It encodes CASSLNVGGPYEQYF.

The V and J genes are TRBV19 and TRBJ1-1; D not certain. The CDR3 is 11 amino acids. The V gene lost 3 bases and the J gene lost 8 bases, with 7 bases spanning the gap. Germline-derived CDR1 and CDR2 are LNHDA and SQIVND (reference sequence). The CDR3, as DNA: TGTGCCAGTAGTATCTCCAGGGAAGCTTTCTTT. Translated: CASSISREAFF.

The rearrangement joins TRBV19 to TRBJ1-1; the match to TRBD1 covers 7 bases. Losses at the gene ends were 3 bases for V and 0 bases for J; bases not matched to a gene: 4. Germline values: CDR1 LNHDA, CDR2 SQIVND (reference sequence). This CDR3 contains 15 residues. The CDR3 here is CASSITGDMNTEAFF. DNA of the CDR3: TGTGCCAGTAGTATTACAGGGGACATGAACACTGAAGCTTTCTTT.

The chain recombines TRBV7-9 with TRBJ1-6, with 8 bases fitting TRBD1. V lost 5 bases and J lost 0; bases outside the gene matches: 6. Germline CDR1 reads SEHNR; CDR2 reads FQNEAQ (reference sequence). This CDR3 region has 17 residues. The CDR3 coding sequence is TGTGCCAGCAGCCCAACAGGGGGTAGCTCCTATAATTCACCCCTCCACTTT. Protein: CASSPTGGSSYNSPLHF.

V usage is TRBV7-9 and J usage is TRBJ1-5; TRBD1 is a possible D gene (5 bases). The V and J ends lost 2 bases and 0 bases respectively, with 14 bases between them. The germline gives CDR1 SEHNR, CDR2 FQNEAQ (reference sequence). This CDR3 region has 17 residues. In nucleotides, the CDR3 is TGTGCCAGCAGCTTATTCCGGGACTTCGATAGCAATCAGCCCCAGCATTTT. Translation: CASSLFRDFDSNQPQHF.

This CDR3 reads CASTRGQGMGSGYGYTF. Written as DNA, the CDR3 is TGTGCCAGCACCCGAGGTCAGGGGATGGGCAGCGGCTATGGCTACACCTTC. V and J are TRBV5-6 and TRBJ1-2; the D gene is possibly TRBD1 (6 bases). This CDR3 has 17 amino acids. Germline loops: CDR1 SGHDT, CDR2 YYEEEE. Trimming shortened V by 6 bases and J by 4 bases, and 25 bases separated the two germline ends.

The chain carries TRBV7-9 and TRBJ2-7; 7 bases match TRBD2. V shed 3 bases, J shed 5 bases, and the junction held 10 bases outside the gene matches. Germline CDR1 reads SEHNR; CDR2 reads FQNEAQ (reference sequence). This CDR3 is built from 15 residues. The CDR3 coding sequence is TGTGCCAGCAGCTTCCTAGGTCCGGGAGGAAACGAGCAGTACTTC. Translating it yields CASSFLGPGGNEQYF.

The table lists this clone with a count of one. The V gene is TRBV25-1, the J gene TRBJ2-7; D is unclear. This CDR3 has 12 amino acids. Trimming stripped 4 bases from V and 3 bases from J, with 7 bases between. Germline lookup yields CDR1 MGHDK and CDR2 SYGVNS. CDR3 bases: TGTGCCAGCAGTGGAAGAGACTACGAGCAGTACTTC. It yields the protein CASSGRDYEQYF.

V and J are TRBV6-1 and TRBJ2-3; 8 nucleotides match TRBD2. This CDR3 spans 15 amino acids. V shed 4 bases, J shed 4 bases, and the junction held 7 bases outside the gene matches. The V gene's germline CDR1 is MNHNS and CDR2 SASEGT. The CDR3 spells CASSASGSGADTQYF. For the CDR3, the DNA is TGTGCCAGCAGTGCAAGCGGGAGTGGGGCAGATACGCAGTATTTT.

The genes are TRBV6-5 and TRBJ2-7, with a tentative D call TRBD1 (6 bases). V lost 8 bases and J 4 bases, leaving 15 bases between the germline ends. The length of the CDR3 is 13 residues. Germline-derived CDR1 and CDR2 are MNHEY and SVGAGI. DNA of the CDR3: TGTGCCAGCGGGCCGGGACAATATTACGAGCAGTACTTC. Translated: CASGPGQYYEQYF.

The chain links TRBV7-2 to TRBJ1-4, with 7 bases identical to TRBD1. CDR3 length: 16 amino acids. Germline V gene sequence: CDR1 SGHTA, CDR2 FQGNSA. Trimming took 0 bases from V and 3 from J; bases not matched to a gene: 4. The CDR3 loop is CASSLAGTVPNEKLFF. CDR3 DNA sequence: TGTGCCAGCAGCTTAGCAGGGACAGTCCCTAATGAAAAACTGTTTTTT. Drawing the rest from reference TRBV7-2 and TRBJ1-4, the complete variable domain is GAGVSQSPSNKVTEKGKDVELRCDPISGHTALYWYRQSLGQGLEFLIYFQGNSAPDKSGLPSDRFSAERTGGSVSTLTIQRTQQEDSAVYLCASSLAGTVPNEKLFFGSGTQLSVL.

The CDR3 loop reads CASTPWTGKEEKLFF. The CDR3 nucleotides read TGTGCCAGTACCCCTTGGACAGGGAAAGAGGAAAAACTGTTTTTT. This chain connects TRBV19 to TRBJ1-4; 8 nucleotides align to TRBD1. Germline V CDR1 and CDR2: LNHDA, SQIVND (reference sequence). V lost 7 bases to trimming and J lost 8 bases; unmatched junction nucleotides: 12. This CDR3 contains 15 residues. The full variable domain, its missing parts supplied by reference TRBV19 and TRBJ1-4, is DGGITQSPKYLFRKEGQNVTLSCEQNLNHDAMYWYRQDPGQGLRLIYYSQIVNDFQKGDIAEGYSVSREKKESFPLTVTSAQKNPTAFYLCASTPWTGKEEKLFFGSGTQLSVL.

The chain carries TRBV28 and TRBJ1-2; the D is unclear. From germline, CDR1 is MDHEN and CDR2 SYDVKM. Trimming removed 8 bases from V and 9 bases from J, with 22 bases in between. The CDR3 spans 14 residues. For the CDR3, the DNA is TGTGCCAGCTGGCAGCGTGTAAATCCGTGGAGCTACACCTTC. It encodes CASWQRVNPWSYTF.

This chain uses TRBV2 with TRBJ2-7, with 9 bases fitting TRBD1. CDR3 length: 14 amino acids. With V trimmed by 7 bases and J by 4 bases, 8 bases remained unmatched. CDR1 is SNHLY, CDR2 FYNNEI, per germline. DNA for the CDR3: TGTGCCAGCATGGCCCCGGGACAGGGTTACGAGCAGTACTTC. It is translated as CASMAPGQGYEQYF.

This clone showed up just a few times. This chain links TRBV2 with TRBJ1-4, with D possibly TRBD1 on 6 matching bases. This CDR3 is 13 amino acids long. Germline CDR1 SNHLY, CDR2 FYNNEI. Trimming cost V 7 bases and J 7 bases, with 13 bases left between them. The CDR3 spells CASKAGVSEKLFF. The CDR3 bases are TGTGCCAGCAAGGCAGGGGTCAGTGAAAAACTGTTTTTT.

V gene TRBV9 combines with J gene TRBJ1-3; TRBD1 matches at 9 bases. The CDR3 covers 18 residues. J lost 2 bases, V lost 3 bases, and 12 bases had no gene match. Germline V gene data show CDR1 as SGDLS and CDR2 as YYNGEE. The CDR3 nucleotides are TGTGCCAGCAGCGCCCGAGGGTGGGGACAGGGTGCTGGAAACACCATATATTTT. It encodes CASSARGWGQGAGNTIYF.

The V and J genes are TRBV10-3 and TRBJ2-2, with TRBD1 matching 8 bases. J was trimmed by 0 bases and V by 5 bases; bases with no gene match: 2. Germline lookup yields CDR1 ENHRY and CDR2 SYGVKD. This CDR3 is 15 amino acids long. CDR3 in DNA: TGTGCCATCAGTAAGGACAGGGCGAACACCGGGGAGCTGTTTTTT. This encodes CAISKDRANTGELFF.

The chain recombines TRBV5-6 with TRBJ2-2; 13 nucleotides match TRBD2. This CDR3 has 18 residues. V was pared by 2 bases and J by 5 bases, with 9 bases of the junction left unmatched. The germline gives CDR1 SGHDT, CDR2 YYEEEE. The CDR3 bases are TGTGCCAGCAGCTTCAGACTAGCGGGAGGAGTTCGAACCGGGGAGCTGTTTTTT. Protein product: CASSFRLAGGVRTGELFF.